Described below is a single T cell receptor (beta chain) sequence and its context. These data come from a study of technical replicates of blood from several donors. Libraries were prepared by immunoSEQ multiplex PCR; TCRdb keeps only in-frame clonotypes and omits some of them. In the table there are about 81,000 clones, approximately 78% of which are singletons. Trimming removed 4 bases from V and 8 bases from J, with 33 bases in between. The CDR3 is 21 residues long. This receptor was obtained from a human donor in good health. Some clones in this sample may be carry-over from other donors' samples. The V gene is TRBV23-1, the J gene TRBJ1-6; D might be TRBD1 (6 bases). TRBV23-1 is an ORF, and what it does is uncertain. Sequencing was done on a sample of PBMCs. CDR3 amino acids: CASSPRFPGHGIHVTDSPLHF. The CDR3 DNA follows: TGCGCCAGCAGTCCTAGATTCCCGGGACACGGGATTCACGTTACTGATTCACCCCTCCACTTT.